This passage covers 29 T cell receptor beta chains from one sample sequenced in a study of blood T cell repertoires in COVID-19. TCRdb keeps only in-frame clones here, not all; method: immunoSEQ multiplex PCR. The data hold roughly 87,000 clones, with 70% to 90% observed a single time. Sequencing was performed on peripheral blood. The receptors here all came from a man aged 55 to 70 with acute or convalescent COVID-19.

The CDR3 DNA sequence: TGTGCCATCACAACGGACAGGGGGCACACCGGGGAGCTGTTTTTT. It translates to CAITTDRGHTGELFF. This sequence joins TRBV10-3 and TRBJ2-2, with 11 positions matching TRBD1. CDR3 length: 15 amino acids. Germline trimming cut 7 bases from V and 3 bases from J; bases unmatched to any gene: 4. CDR1 is ENHRY, CDR2 SYGVKD, per germline.

This chain joins TRBV5-1 and TRBJ1-2, with 7 bases aligning to TRBD1. Germline lookup yields CDR1 SGHRS and CDR2 YFSETQ. The CDR3 loop spans 13 amino acids. The junction had 6 bases not matched to a gene; V was cut back by 2 bases and J by 8 bases. The CDR3 reads CASSFTGERGYTF. CDR3 coding DNA: TGCGCCAGCAGCTTCACAGGGGAACGCGGCTACACCTTC.

The chain combines TRBV7-9 with TRBJ2-1; 9 nucleotides align to TRBD2. Trimming took 1 base from V and 6 from J; bases not matched to a gene: 4. The CDR3 loop spans 15 amino acids. Germline V CDR1 and CDR2: SEHNR, FQNEAQ (reference sequence). The CDR3 DNA sequence: TGTGCCAGCAGCTTAGAGACTAGCGGACTCAATGAGCAGTTCTTC. Translation gives CASSLETSGLNEQFF. Full variable domain (rest looked up from reference TRBV7-9 and TRBJ2-1): DTGVSQNPRHKITKRGQNVTFRCDPISEHNRLYWYRQTLGQGPEFLTYFQNEAQLEKSRLLSDRFSAERPKGSFSTLEIQRTEQGDSAMYLCASSLETSGLNEQFFGPGTRLTVL.

The CDR3 region is CASSPPGRSLYGYTF. The DNA for the CDR3 is TGTGCCAGTAGTCCCCCTGGCAGATCGCTCTATGGCTACACCTTC. The chain carries TRBV19 and TRBJ1-2; D ambiguous. The V gene's germline CDR1 is LNHDA and CDR2 SQIVND (reference sequence). Between the trimmed V and J ends, which lost 5 bases and 4 bases, there was a span of 17 bases. The CDR3 runs to 15 residues.

This chain links TRBV11-2 with TRBJ1-2; 9 bases align to TRBD1. CDR1 is SGHAT and CDR2 is FQNNGV in the germline V gene. This CDR3 spans 18 amino acids. V shed 0 bases, J shed 4 bases, and the junction held 12 bases outside the gene matches. CDR3 in amino acids: CASSLDQDRGSVFYGYTF. The CDR3 DNA reads as TGTGCCAGCAGCTTAGATCAGGACAGGGGAAGTGTGTTCTATGGCTACACCTTC.

The chain is built from TRBV27 and TRBJ1-5; D unclear. This CDR3 has 17 amino acids. V lost 5 bases and J lost 0, with 17 bases in between. Germline assignment: CDR1 MNHEY and CDR2 SMNVEV (reference sequence). CDR3: CASSPSPHFYSNQPQHF. The CDR3 bases are TGTGCCAGCAGTCCGTCGCCCCACTTCTATAGCAATCAGCCCCAGCATTTT.

V is TRBV24-1 and J is TRBJ2-3; perhaps TRBD2 as D (6 bases). From germline, CDR1 is KGHDR and CDR2 SFDVKD. The ends were cut back, 6 bases at V and 0 bases at J, with 9 bases in the middle. The CDR3 loop spans 14 amino acids. The DNA for the CDR3 is TGTGCCACCAGTCGGGGGATTAGCACAGATACGCAGTATTTT. Translating it yields CATSRGISTDTQYF.

The V and J genes are TRBV7-3 and TRBJ1-1; 7 bases are shared with TRBD1. This CDR3 has 14 residues. The V segment lost 5 bases and the J segment 5 bases; nucleotides outside the gene matches: 8. Germline V gene data show CDR1 as SGHTA and CDR2 as FQGTGA. The CDR3 protein is CASSADRVRTEAFF. The CDR3 DNA sequence: TGTGCCAGCAGCGCCGACAGGGTCCGGACTGAAGCTTTCTTT.

This chain joins TRBV19 and TRBJ2-1; tentatively, D is TRBD2 (5 bases). Trimming took off 3 bases at V and 8 bases at J, with 17 bases between the two ends. CDR1 and CDR2 (germline): LNHDA, SQIVND (reference sequence). The CDR3 runs 15 residues. CDR3 loop: CASSITPGIGDEQFF. The CDR3 DNA reads as TGTGCCAGTAGTATTACGCCCGGGATTGGGGATGAGCAGTTCTTC.

This clone came up once. The chain links TRBV24-1 to TRBJ2-1, with 10 bases fitting TRBD2. From germline, CDR1 is KGHDR and CDR2 SFDVKD. The CDR3 length is 16 residues. The V and J ends lost 2 bases and 4 bases, in that order; junction bases with no gene match: 4. CDR3 residues: CATSDSSGSMYNEQFF. The CDR3 DNA is TGTGCCACCAGTGATTCTAGCGGGAGTATGTACAATGAGCAGTTCTTC.

This chain uses TRBV5-1 with TRBJ1-4; D gene unclear. V was shortened by 0 bases and J by 4 bases, with 7 bases between the two germline ends. CDR3 length equals 14 residues. Germline V gives CDR1 SGHRS, CDR2 YFSETQ. The CDR3 here is CASSLGQSNEKLFF. In DNA, the CDR3 is TGCGCCAGCAGCTTGGGACAAAGTAATGAAAAACTGTTTTTT.

CDR3 in DNA: TGTGCCAGCAGTTTTAACAGGGGCCATGGCTACACCTTC. Translating gives CASSFNRGHGYTF. The rearrangement joins TRBV12-3 or TRBV12-4 to TRBJ1-2; 7 positions agree with TRBD1. The CDR3 length is 13 residues. J gave up 6 bases and V 3 bases, and 4 bases lay outside the gene matches.

The rearrangement links TRBV11-2 to TRBJ1-5; 7 bases are shared with TRBD1. The CDR3 extends over 15 amino acids. Germline values: CDR1 SGHAT, CDR2 FQNNGV. V lost 5 bases to trimming and J lost 5 bases; unmatched junction nucleotides: 9. CDR3 bases: TGTGCCAGCAGCAAAGGGGACAGCGAAGATCAGCCCCAGCATTTT. It codes for CASSKGDSEDQPQHF.

This sequence joins TRBV13 and TRBJ2-2; weak D call: TRBD1 (5 bases). The germline V gene has CDR1 PRHDT and CDR2 FYEKMQ (reference sequence). Trimming left V 2 bases short and J 0 bases short, with 10 bases between. The CDR3 covers 16 residues. The CDR3 nucleotides read TGTGCCAGCAGCTTACCCCAGGGATCGAACACCGGGGAGCTGTTTTTT. Translated, it gives CASSLPQGSNTGELFF. Combining the CDR3 with reference TRBV13 and TRBJ2-2 gives the whole variable domain AAGVIQSPRHLIKEKRETATLKCYPIPRHDTVYWYQQGPGQDPQFLISFYEKMQSDKGSIPDRFSAQQFSDYHSELNMSSLELGDSALYFCASSLPQGSNTGELFFGEGSRLTVL.

This chain uses TRBV5-1 with TRBJ1-5; 10 bases fit TRBD1. The trim removed 0 bases at V and 5 bases at J, leaving 5 bases unmatched. The CDR3 spans 16 residues. Germline V gives CDR1 SGHRS, CDR2 YFSETQ. CDR3 nucleotide sequence: TGCGCCAGCAGCTTGGGGACGGGACAGGGGTATCAGCCCCAGCATTTT. Its protein is CASSLGTGQGYQPQHF.

The gene calls are TRBV9 and TRBJ1-6; 7 bases map to TRBD1. V lost 4 bases, J lost 7 bases, and 5 bases stayed unmatched. Germline CDR1 is SGDLS and CDR2 is YYNGEE. The CDR3 length is 14 residues. CDR3 in amino acids: CASSLPGQNSPLHF. The DNA for the CDR3 is TGTGCCAGCAGCTTACCGGGACAGAATTCACCCCTCCACTTT.

J is TRBJ1-2 and V is TRBV5-1; 9 bases fit TRBD1. The CDR3 is made up of 15 amino acids. Germline V gene sequence: CDR1 SGHRS, CDR2 YFSETQ. V dropped 3 bases and J dropped 0; count of bases not matched to a gene: 3. The CDR3 spells CASSWRQGANYGYTF. In nucleotides, the CDR3 is TGCGCCAGCAGCTGGCGACAGGGGGCTAACTATGGCTACACCTTC. Supplemented by reference TRBV5-1 and TRBJ1-2, the full variable domain reads KAGVTQTPRYLIKTRGQQVTLSCSPISGHRSVSWYQQTPGQGLQFLFEYFSETQRNKGNFPGRFSGRQFSNSRSEMNVSTLELGDSALYLCASSWRQGANYGYTFGSGTRLTVV.

This sequence joins TRBV6-5 and TRBJ2-7; TRBD2 is a possible D gene (6 bases). The CDR3 extends over 14 amino acids. Germline lookup yields CDR1 MNHEY and CDR2 SVGAGI. V dropped 2 bases and J dropped 3 bases, with 11 bases sitting between them. The CDR3 sequence: CASSYQRAGYEQYF. The CDR3 region has the DNA TGTGCCAGCAGTTACCAGCGGGCGGGCTACGAGCAGTACTTC.

The chain is built from TRBV19 and TRBJ1-2; D is uncertain. The CDR3 sequence is 14 residues long. Trimming shortened V by 5 bases and J by 4 bases, and 14 bases separated the two germline ends. From germline, CDR1 is LNHDA and CDR2 SQIVND (reference sequence). CDR3 DNA sequence: TGTGCCAGTAGTTTACAATTCCTCACCTATGGCTACACCTTC. Protein sequence: CASSLQFLTYGYTF.

This clone turned up a few times. This sequence joins TRBV7-3 and TRBJ2-1; 8 nucleotides line up with TRBD2. This CDR3 region has 15 residues. The germline V gene encodes CDR1 SGHTA and CDR2 FQGTGA. The junction had 5 bases not matched to a gene; V was cut back by 1 base and J by 6 bases. The CDR3 DNA is TGTGCCAGCAGCTTAATTGGGACTAGGGGCAATGAGCAGTTCTTC. This encodes CASSLIGTRGNEQFF.

The CDR3 protein is CASSRDSQETQYF. In nucleotides, the CDR3 is TGTGCCAGCAGCCGGGACTCCCAAGAGACCCAGTACTTC. The V gene is TRBV2, the J gene TRBJ2-5; TRBD2 is a possible D gene (6 bases). V lost 6 bases and J lost 1, with 9 bases in between. The germline V gene has CDR1 SNHLY and CDR2 FYNNEI. The CDR3 loop spans 13 amino acids.

This chain links TRBV5-1 with TRBJ2-1, with D maybe TRBD1 (5 bases). The CDR3 covers 15 residues. CDR1 SGHRS and CDR2 YFSETQ come from the germline V gene. Trimming left V 2 bases short and J 1 base short, with 10 bases between. The CDR3, as DNA: TGCGCCAGCAGCTTTGGGCAGGGATCCTACAATGAGCAGTTCTTC. This gives the protein CASSFGQGSYNEQFF.

The chain combines TRBV11-1 with TRBJ2-7; TRBD1 matches at 9 bases. The V gene end was trimmed by 4 bases and the J gene end by 0 bases; junction bases not matched to a gene: 1. Looked up from germline, CDR1 is SGHAT and CDR2 is FQDESV (reference sequence). This CDR3 contains 14 residues. The CDR3 DNA reads as TGTGCCAGCAGCTCGGACAGGGGCTCCTACGAGCAGTACTTC. As protein: CASSSDRGSYEQYF.

This chain connects TRBV20-1 to TRBJ1-2; D is unclear. The V end lost 0 bases, the J end lost 8 bases, and 7 bases lay between the germline ends. CDR3 size: 11 residues. In germline, CDR1 is DFQATT, CDR2 SNEGSKA (reference sequence). CDR3 loop: CSAREAWGYTF. In DNA form, the CDR3 reads TGCAGTGCTAGAGAGGCATGGGGCTACACCTTC.

The CDR3 nucleotides are TGTGCCAGCAGCCAGGAACTAGCGGGAGGGCCGGGCGGGGAGCTGTTTTTT. It codes for CASSQELAGGPGGELFF. The V call is TRBV4-2, the J call TRBJ2-2; TRBD2 agrees at 13 bases. Germline V gene lookup returns CDR1 LGHNA and CDR2 YNFKEQ. V was pared by 3 bases and J by 7 bases, with 8 bases of the junction left unmatched. The CDR3 is 17 residues long.

V and J are TRBV20-1 and TRBJ1-2; D is unresolved. Germline assignment: CDR1 DFQATT and CDR2 SNEGSKA (reference sequence). The length of the CDR3 is 11 residues. Trimming pared 6 bases from V and 5 bases from J, leaving 10 bases between. The CDR3 protein is CSAVGAYGYTF. CDR3 bases: TGCAGTGCCGTGGGAGCATATGGCTACACCTTC.

This sequence joins TRBV12-3 or TRBV12-4 and TRBJ1-2; no reliable D call. V lost 5 bases, J lost 3 bases, and 10 bases lay in between. CDR3 length: 13 residues. CDR3 DNA sequence: TGTGCCAGCAGTCTACCGGTTTACTATGGCTACACCTTC. Translating gives CASSLPVYYGYTF.

The genes are TRBV15 and TRBJ2-5; D ambiguous. The CDR3 spans 14 residues. Germline loops: CDR1 LNHNV, CDR2 YYDKDF (reference sequence). V was cut by 1 base and J by 2 bases, with 8 bases left in between. CDR3 DNA sequence: TGTGCCACCAGCAGAGTTTCCAGGCAAGAGACCCAGTACTTC. It is translated as CATSRVSRQETQYF.

The chain is built from TRBV19 and TRBJ2-2; TRBD2 agrees at 13 bases. The V gene end was trimmed by 4 bases and the J gene end by 2 bases; junction bases not matched to a gene: 4. The CDR3 has 17 amino acids. Germline CDR1 LNHDA, CDR2 SQIVND (reference sequence). CDR3 residues: CASSKGLAGQNTGELFF. In DNA form, the CDR3 reads TGTGCCAGTAGTAAGGGACTAGCGGGACAAAACACCGGGGAGCTGTTTTTT.